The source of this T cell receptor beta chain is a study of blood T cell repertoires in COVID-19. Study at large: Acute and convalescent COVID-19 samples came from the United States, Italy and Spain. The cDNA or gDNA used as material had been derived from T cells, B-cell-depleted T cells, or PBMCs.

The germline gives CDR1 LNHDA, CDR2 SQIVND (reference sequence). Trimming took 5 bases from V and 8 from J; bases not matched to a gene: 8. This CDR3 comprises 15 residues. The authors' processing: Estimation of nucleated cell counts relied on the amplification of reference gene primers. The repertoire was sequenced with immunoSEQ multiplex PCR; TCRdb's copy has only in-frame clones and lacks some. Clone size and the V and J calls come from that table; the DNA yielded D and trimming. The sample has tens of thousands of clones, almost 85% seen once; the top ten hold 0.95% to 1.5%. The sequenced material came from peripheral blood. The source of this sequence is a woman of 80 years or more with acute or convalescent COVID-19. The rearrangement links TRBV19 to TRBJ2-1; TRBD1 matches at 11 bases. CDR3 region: CASSDGQGARDEQFF. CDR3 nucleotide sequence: TGTGCCAGTAGTGACGGACAGGGGGCGAGGGATGAGCAGTTCTTC.